The 25 T cell receptor beta chains below were found in one sample sequenced in a study of T-cell reconstitution after alpha-beta-depleted transplantation in children. As it was prepared, the TCRbeta library received unique molecular identifiers. TCRdb re-called the PCR reads through MiXCR, storing one row per CDR3 protein. The sample holds 580,000 or so distinct CDR3 sequences, roughly 23% seen once. Specimen: PBMCs, mostly from graft donor cells, collected 360 days after TCRalphabeta/CD19-depleted stem cell transplant. Every receptor here comes from a boy under two years old who had a stem cell transplant for acute myeloid leukemia, so the T cells may come from the graft donor.

The chain uses TRBV20-1 and TRBJ2-1; 11 bases line up with TRBD1. J gave up 8 bases and V 3 bases, and 9 bases lay outside the gene matches. The CDR3 spans 15 residues. Germline CDR1 DFQATT, CDR2 SNEGSKA (reference sequence). Here the CDR3 DNA reads TGCAGTGCTAGTGAACCCGGGACAGGGGGGTATGAGCAGTTCTTC. Translated, it gives CSASEPGTGGYEQFF.

This clonotype was seen ten or more times. The chain combines TRBV15 with TRBJ2-2; no clear D gene. CDR1 and CDR2 (germline): LNHNV, YYDKDF (reference sequence). This CDR3 region has 13 residues. The V end lost 0 bases, the J end lost 7 bases, and 6 bases lay between the germline ends. DNA of the CDR3: TGTGCCACCAGCAGAGATCTTATCGGGGAGCTGTTTTTT. This codes for CATSRDLIGELFF. Based on the CDR3 plus reference TRBV15 and TRBJ2-2, the full variable domain is DAMVIQNPRYQVTQFGKPVTLSCSQTLNHNVMYWYQQKSSQAPKLLFHYYDKDFNNEADTPDNFQSRRPNTSFCFLDIRSPGLGDTAMYLCATSRDLIGELFFGEGSRLTVL.

This rearrangement joins TRBV5-1 to TRBJ1-2, with TRBD1 matching over 10 bases. Looked up from germline, CDR1 is SGHRS and CDR2 is YFSETQ. The length of the CDR3 is 16 residues. The V gene end was trimmed by 4 bases and the J gene end by 2 bases; junction bases not matched to a gene: 8. CDR3 sequence reads: CASSPGTGEANYGYTF. CDR3 nucleotide sequence: TGCGCCAGCAGCCCCGGGACAGGGGAAGCAAACTATGGCTACACCTTC.

V usage is TRBV4-3 and J usage is TRBJ2-7; TRBD2 aligns across 7 bases. In germline, CDR1 is LGHNA, CDR2 YSLEER. The CDR3 is 14 amino acids. Losses at the gene ends were 2 bases for V and 7 bases for J; bases not matched to a gene: 8. CDR3 protein: CASSQQAGPEEQYF. As DNA, the CDR3 is TGCGCCAGCAGCCAACAAGCGGGGCCGGAAGAGCAGTACTTC.

This clonotype was detected ten times or more. The chain is built from TRBV12-3 or TRBV12-4 and TRBJ2-1, with a tentative D call TRBD1 (5 bases). CDR3 length: 15 residues. Between the trimmed V and J ends, which lost 5 bases and 2 bases, there was a span of 13 bases. The CDR3 sequence is CASSGPREPYNEQFF. CDR3 DNA: TGTGCCAGCAGTGGACCCAGGGAACCCTACAATGAGCAGTTCTTC.

The rearrangement links TRBV6-5 to TRBJ2-5, with D perhaps TRBD2 (5 bases). CDR1 is MNHEY and CDR2 is SVGAGI in the germline V gene. Trimming removed 4 bases from V and 2 bases from J, with 11 bases in between. The CDR3 runs to 14 residues. The CDR3 here is CASSLTGIQETQYF. The CDR3 bases are TGTGCCAGCAGTTTGACGGGGATACAAGAGACCCAGTACTTC.

The genes are TRBV2 and TRBJ2-1; D gene uncertain. Per the germline V gene, CDR1 is SNHLY and CDR2 is FYNNEI. The CDR3 runs to 14 residues. V lost 4 bases to trimming and J lost 3 bases, with 10 bases between them. CDR3 amino acids: CASSASALYNEQFF. In nucleotides, the CDR3 is TGTGCCAGCAGTGCGTCAGCTCTCTACAATGAGCAGTTCTTC.

This clonotype was seen more than once but under ten times. The chain has TRBV29-1 and TRBJ2-5, with TRBD1 matching 11 bases. CDR1 is SQVTM, CDR2 ANQGSEA, per germline. Germline trimming cut 0 bases from V and 5 bases from J; bases unmatched to any gene: 8. CDR3 length: 16 residues. CDR3 protein: CSVEDRTGGIGETQYF. In DNA, the CDR3 is TGCAGCGTTGAAGATAGGACAGGGGGCATAGGGGAGACCCAGTACTTC.

The J gene is TRBJ1-5, the V gene TRBV6-1, with TRBD1 matching 9 bases. The CDR3 consists of 14 residues. V shed 7 bases, J shed 1 base, and the junction held 2 bases outside the gene matches. Per the germline V gene, CDR1 is MNHNS and CDR2 is SASEGT. The CDR3 DNA reads TGTGCCAGCAACGGACAGGGGAGCAATCAGCCCCAGCATTTT. This gives the protein CASNGQGSNQPQHF.

The chain links TRBV7-6 to TRBJ2-7; D is unclear. The germline gives CDR1 SGHVS, CDR2 FNYEAQ. The CDR3 contains 13 residues. Trimming left V 6 bases short and J 3 bases short, with 12 bases between. CDR3 in amino acids: CASSYGTYYEQYF. The CDR3 coding sequence is TGTGCCAGCAGTTACGGAACCTACTACGAGCAGTACTTC.

The chain is built from TRBV7-2 and TRBJ2-7; TRBD2 matches at 12 bases. This CDR3 region has 17 residues. V shed 1 base and J 0 bases; nucleotides not matched to a gene: 4. Germline CDR1 SGHTA, CDR2 FQGNSA. CDR3 in DNA: TGTGCCAGCAGCTTAGGCTCTAGCGGGGGGGCCTCCTACGAGCAGTACTTC. Encoded protein: CASSLGSSGGASYEQYF.

This clonotype appeared many times. In DNA, the CDR3 is TGCGCCAGCAGTGACGGGCCAACCTACAATGAGCAGTTCTTC. This encodes CASSDGPTYNEQFF. This chain uses TRBV10-1 with TRBJ2-1; D is unresolved. V lost 3 bases, J lost 2 bases, and 8 bases lay in between. CDR1 and CDR2 (germline): WNHNN, SYGVQD (reference sequence). The CDR3 spans 14 residues.

This clonotype was seen many times. The chain has TRBV9 and TRBJ2-5, with 11 nucleotides matching TRBD2. J gave up 5 bases and V 0 bases, and 3 bases lay outside the gene matches. Germline CDR1 is SGDLS and CDR2 is YYNGEE. CDR3 size: 15 residues. CDR3 loop: CASSVVAGGLETQYF. DNA of the CDR3: TGTGCCAGCAGCGTAGTAGCGGGGGGGCTGGAGACCCAGTACTTC.

The chain couples TRBV4-3 to TRBJ1-6; 10 bases are a match to TRBD1. This CDR3 region has 18 residues. V gave up 0 bases and J gave up 3 bases; unmatched junction bases: 5. Germline V lookup: CDR1 LGHNA, CDR2 YSLEER. In nucleotides, the CDR3 is TGCGCCAGCAGCCAAGATCAGGACAGGGGGTACTATAATTCACCCCTCCACTTT. This gives the protein CASSQDQDRGYYNSPLHF.

This clonotype was detected only a few times. J is TRBJ1-1 and V is TRBV4-3, with a possible D match to TRBD1 (5 bases). With 0 bases removed from V and 0 bases from J, the gap between germline ends came to 20 bases. The CDR3 is made up of 19 amino acids. Germline V lookup: CDR1 LGHNA, CDR2 YSLEER. The DNA of the CDR3 is TGCGCCAGCAGCCAAGATGATGCAGGGTTCACTTTCATGAACACTGAAGCTTTCTTT. Its protein is CASSQDDAGFTFMNTEAFF.

The chain has TRBV7-9 and TRBJ1-2; D gene unclear. The CDR3 has 14 amino acids. Trimming took 5 bases from V and 8 from J, leaving 18 bases between them. Germline loops: CDR1 SEHNR, CDR2 FQNEAQ (reference sequence). Here the CDR3 reads CASSGNISPWGYTF. The CDR3 bases are TGTGCCAGCAGCGGGAACATATCCCCCTGGGGCTACACCTTC.

This clonotype was found a few times. V and J are TRBV24-1 and TRBJ2-3; no firm D call. Germline V lookup: CDR1 KGHDR, CDR2 SFDVKD. The length of the CDR3 is 12 residues. The V gene lost 6 bases and the J gene lost 6 bases, with 9 bases spanning the gap. DNA for the CDR3: TGTGCCACCAGTAGACTGGGTGATACGCAGTATTTT. It translates to CATSRLGDTQYF.

V and J are TRBV20-1 and TRBJ1-6; perhaps TRBD1 as D (5 bases). V was trimmed by 1 base and J by 7 bases, leaving 8 bases between them. The CDR3 extends over 13 amino acids. The germline V gene has CDR1 DFQATT and CDR2 SNEGSKA (reference sequence). The CDR3 nucleotides are TGCAGTGCTAGAGGGGGGGAAAATTCACCCCTCCACTTT. Protein product: CSARGGENSPLHF.

This clonotype was recorded at least ten times. The rearrangement links TRBV20-1 to TRBJ1-6; 8 bases fit TRBD1. This CDR3 has 14 residues. V trimming: 4 bases; J trimming: 10 bases; junction bases outside the gene matches: 9. Germline CDR1 reads DFQATT; CDR2 reads SNEGSKA (reference sequence). The CDR3 region has the DNA TGCAGTGCTAAGATGGACAGGGCACGATCACCCCTCCACTTT. Translated: CSAKMDRARSPLHF.

The V gene is TRBV2, the J gene TRBJ2-2; 9 bases are shared with TRBD1. CDR3 length equals 16 residues. Germline loops: CDR1 SNHLY, CDR2 FYNNEI. The V segment lost 2 bases and the J segment 6 bases; nucleotides outside the gene matches: 7. The DNA for the CDR3 is TGTGCCAGCAGTGAATTCAACAGGGGGCTCGCCGGGGAGCTGTTTTTT. It specifies CASSEFNRGLAGELFF.

Many counts were recorded for this clonotype. The chain has TRBV28 and TRBJ2-1; no definite D call. Germline CDR1 is MDHEN and CDR2 is SYDVKM. The CDR3 extends over 15 amino acids. V was trimmed by 3 bases and J by 0 bases, leaving 9 bases between them. CDR3 loop: CASSFGPSSYNEQFF. The CDR3, as DNA: TGTGCCAGCAGTTTTGGCCCCAGCTCCTACAATGAGCAGTTCTTC.

The J gene is TRBJ2-5, the V gene TRBV12-3 or TRBV12-4; no clear D. With 3 bases removed from V and 5 bases from J, the gap between germline ends came to 7 bases. The CDR3 contains 12 residues. This chain's CDR3 is CASSFAVETQYF. As DNA, the CDR3 is TGTGCCAGCAGTTTTGCGGTGGAGACCCAGTACTTC.

In this sample, this clonotype turned up many times. V usage is TRBV20-1 and J usage is TRBJ2-5; no clear D. The CDR3 extends over 11 amino acids. The germline V gene has CDR1 DFQATT and CDR2 SNEGSKA (reference sequence). V lost 5 bases to trimming and J lost 2 bases, with 6 bases between them. CDR3 DNA: TGCAGTGCTCTCGATCAAGAGACCCAGTACTTC. Residues: CSALDQETQYF.

This clonotype was observed many times. The chain uses TRBV28 and TRBJ1-6, with D possibly TRBD1 on 5 matching bases. The V end lost 2 bases, the J end lost 7 bases, and 9 bases lay between the germline ends. The CDR3 runs to 14 residues. Germline-derived CDR1 and CDR2 are MDHEN and SYDVKM. As DNA, the CDR3 is TGTGCCAGCAGTTTACCCCACAGGAATTCACCCCTCCACTTT. This encodes CASSLPHRNSPLHF. Looking up the rest from reference TRBV28 and TRBJ1-6 gives the full variable domain: DVKVTQSSRYLVKRTGEKVFLECVQDMDHENMFWYRQDPGLGLRLIYFSYDVKMKEKGDIPEGYSVSREKKERFSLILESASTNQTSMYLCASSLPHRNSPLHFGNGTRLTVT.

CDR3 sequence reads: CASAVEGGNEQFF. The CDR3 DNA is TGTGCCAGCGCTGTCGAGGGCGGGAATGAGCAGTTCTTC. The gene calls are TRBV28 and TRBJ2-1, with TRBD2 as a possible D gene (5 bases). Germline V gives CDR1 MDHEN, CDR2 SYDVKM. The CDR3 has 13 amino acids. V lost 8 bases and J 7 bases, leaving 15 bases between the germline ends. Full variable domain (rest looked up from reference TRBV28 and TRBJ2-1): DVKVTQSSRYLVKRTGEKVFLECVQDMDHENMFWYRQDPGLGLRLIYFSYDVKMKEKGDIPEGYSVSREKKERFSLILESASTNQTSMYLCASAVEGGNEQFFGPGTRLTVL.